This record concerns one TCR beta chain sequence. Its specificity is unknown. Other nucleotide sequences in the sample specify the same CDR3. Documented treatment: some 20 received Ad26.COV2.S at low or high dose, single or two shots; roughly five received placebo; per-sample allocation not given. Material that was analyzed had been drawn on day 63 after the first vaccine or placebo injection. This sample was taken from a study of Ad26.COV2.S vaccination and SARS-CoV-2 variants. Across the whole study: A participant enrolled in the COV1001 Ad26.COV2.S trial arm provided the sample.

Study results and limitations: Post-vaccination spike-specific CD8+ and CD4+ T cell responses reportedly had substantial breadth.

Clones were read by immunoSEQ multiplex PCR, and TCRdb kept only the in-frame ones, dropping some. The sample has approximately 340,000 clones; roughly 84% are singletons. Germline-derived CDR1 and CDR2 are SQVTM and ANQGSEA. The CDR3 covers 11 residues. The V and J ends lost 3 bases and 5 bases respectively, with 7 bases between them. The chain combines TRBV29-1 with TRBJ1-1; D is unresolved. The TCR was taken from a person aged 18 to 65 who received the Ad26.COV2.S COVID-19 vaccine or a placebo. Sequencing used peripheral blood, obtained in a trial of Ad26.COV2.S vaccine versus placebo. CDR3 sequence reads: CSVEGNTEAFF. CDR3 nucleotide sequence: TGCAGCGTTGAGGGGAATACTGAAGCTTTCTTT.